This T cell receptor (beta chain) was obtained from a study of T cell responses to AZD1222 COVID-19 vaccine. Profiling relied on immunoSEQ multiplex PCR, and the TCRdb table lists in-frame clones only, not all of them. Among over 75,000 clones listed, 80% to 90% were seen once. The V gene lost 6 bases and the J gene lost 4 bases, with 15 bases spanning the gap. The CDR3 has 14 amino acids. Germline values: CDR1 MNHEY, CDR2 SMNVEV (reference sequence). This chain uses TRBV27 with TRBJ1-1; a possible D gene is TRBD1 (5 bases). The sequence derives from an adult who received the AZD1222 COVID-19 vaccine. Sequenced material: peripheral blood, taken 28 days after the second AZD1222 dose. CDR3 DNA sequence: TGTGCCAGCAGACAAGACAGACGAAGCACTGAAGCTTTCTTT. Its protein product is CASRQDRRSTEAFF.